The entry below gives a single TCR beta chain sequence along with its context. Its antigen is undetermined. The identical CDR3 is also encoded by other nucleotide sequences in the sample. CDR3 length: 14 amino acids. J was trimmed by 5 bases and V by 3 bases; bases with no gene match: 3. Germline CDR1 reads MDHEN; CDR2 reads SYDVKM. The data derive from a study of cytotoxic CD8 clonotypes in ibrutinib-treated CLL. TCRdb's table, derived via immunoSEQ multiplex PCR, lists solely in-frame clones and lacks some. The sample comprises 100,000 to 150,000 clones, 70% to 90% of which are singletons, and about 2% rests with the top ten. Regarding the study as a whole: Clonality was higher at baseline than in age-matched healthy donors and tracked circulating CD8+ T-cell counts. Clonality went up at ibrutinib response and then declined back toward baseline at progression.

The clonotype originates from a human donor with chronic lymphocytic leukemia. The chain couples TRBV28 to TRBJ1-2; 10 nucleotides align to TRBD1. The material was PBMCs, obtained after 24 months of ibrutinib treatment. The CDR3 here is CASSLGQGRYGYTF. CDR3 in DNA: TGTGCCAGCAGTTTGGGACAGGGGAGGTATGGCTACACCTTC.